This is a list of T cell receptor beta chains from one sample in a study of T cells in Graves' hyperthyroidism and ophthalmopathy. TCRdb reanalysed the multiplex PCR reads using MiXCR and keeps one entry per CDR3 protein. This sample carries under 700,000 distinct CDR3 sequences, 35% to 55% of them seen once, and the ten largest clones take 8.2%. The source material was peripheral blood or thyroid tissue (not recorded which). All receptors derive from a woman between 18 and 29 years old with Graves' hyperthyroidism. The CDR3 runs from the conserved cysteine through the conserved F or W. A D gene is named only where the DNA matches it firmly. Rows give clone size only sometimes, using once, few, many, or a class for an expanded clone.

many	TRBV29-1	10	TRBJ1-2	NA	CSVLGYGYTF	TGCAGCGTTCTGGGGTATGGCTACACCTTC
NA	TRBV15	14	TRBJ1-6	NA	CATTPNYGDSPLHF	TGTGCCACCACGCCCAATTACGGGGATTCACCCCTCCACTTT
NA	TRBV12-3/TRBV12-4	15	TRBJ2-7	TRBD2	CASSQAQGLVDEQYF	TGTGCCAGCAGCCAGGCCCAGGGACTAGTTGACGAGCAGTACTTC
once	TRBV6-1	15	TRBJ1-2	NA	CASSGMEEGSRGYTF	TGTGCCAGCAGCGGGATGGAGGAAGGTTCTCGAGGCTACACCTTC
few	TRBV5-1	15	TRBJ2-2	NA	CASRGSVANTGELFF	TGTGCCAGCAGGGGTAGCGTGGCGAACACCGGGGAGCTGTTTTTT
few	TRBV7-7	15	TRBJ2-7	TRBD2	CASSSLAGEYDEQYF	TGTGCCAGCAGTTCCCTCGCGGGAGAGTACGACGAGCAGTACTTC
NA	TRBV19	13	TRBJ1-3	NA	CASNYSSGNTIYF	TGTGCCAGTAATTACAGCTCTGGAAACACCATATATTTT
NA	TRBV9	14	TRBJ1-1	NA	CASSQKVGGTEAFF	TGTGCCAGCAGCCAAAAAGTGGGTGGTACTGAAGCTTTCTTT
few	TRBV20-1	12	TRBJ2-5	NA	CSASLRMETQYF	TGCAGTGCTAGTTTACGGATGGAGACCCAGTACTTC
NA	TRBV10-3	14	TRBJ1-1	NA	CASSYDPGGTEAFF	TGTGCCAGCAGTTACGACCCGGGGGGCACTGAAGCTTTCTTT
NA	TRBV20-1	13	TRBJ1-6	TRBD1	CSAMTGRSSPLHF	TGCAGTGCTATGACAGGGCGAAGTTCACCCCTCCACTTT
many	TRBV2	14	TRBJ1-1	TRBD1	CASSEEGAVTEAFF	TGTGCCAGCAGTGAAGAGGGGGCGGTCACTGAAGCTTTCTTT
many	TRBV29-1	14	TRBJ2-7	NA	CSVEDDRDAYEQYF	TGCAGCGTTGAAGATGATCGGGATGCCTACGAGCAGTACTTC
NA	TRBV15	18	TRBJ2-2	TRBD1	CATKFGGTGGKNTGELFF	TGTGCCACCAAGTTCGGTGGGACAGGGGGAAAGAACACCGGGGAGCTGTTTTTT
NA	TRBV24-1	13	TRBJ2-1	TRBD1	CATSVGQGNEQFF	TGTGCCACCAGTGTGGGACAGGGGAATGAGCAGTTCTTC
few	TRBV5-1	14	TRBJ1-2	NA	CASSLASGNYGYTF	TGCGCCAGCAGCTTGGCCTCCGGGAACTATGGCTACACCTTC
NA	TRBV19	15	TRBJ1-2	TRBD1	CASSRRQGGSYGYTF	TGTGCCAGTAGTAGAAGACAGGGAGGTTCCTATGGCTACACCTTC
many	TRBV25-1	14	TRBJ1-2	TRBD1	CATAGTGDNYGYTF	TGTGCCACCGCCGGGACAGGAGATAACTATGGCTACACCTTC
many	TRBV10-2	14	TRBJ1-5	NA	CASSGGRNNQPQHF	TGCGCCAGCAGTGGGGGGAGGAACAATCAGCCCCAGCATTTT
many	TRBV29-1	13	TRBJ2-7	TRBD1	CSVMTGHGYEQYF	TGCAGCGTTATGACAGGGCATGGGTACGAGCAGTACTTC
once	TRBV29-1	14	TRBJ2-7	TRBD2	CSVSGLAFPYEQYF	TGCAGCGTTTCGGGACTAGCGTTTCCCTACGAGCAGTACTTC
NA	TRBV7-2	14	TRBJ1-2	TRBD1	CASSQEYTGVGYTF	TGTGCCAGCAGCCAAGAATATACAGGGGTAGGCTACACCTTC
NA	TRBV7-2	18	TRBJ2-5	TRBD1	CASSSGQPGQGVRETQYF	TGTGCCAGCAGCTCGGGACAGCCCGGGCAGGGAGTTAGGGAGACCCAGTACTTC
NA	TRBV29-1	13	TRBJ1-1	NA	CSVESGKETEAFF	TGCAGCGTTGAAAGCGGGAAGGAGACTGAAGCTTTCTTT
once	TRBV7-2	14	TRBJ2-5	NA	CATSAQGGQETQYF	TGTGCCACCAGTGCCCAGGGGGGTCAAGAGACCCAGTACTTC
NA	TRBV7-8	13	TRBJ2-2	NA	CASSSQGAGELFF	TGTGCCAGCAGCTCCCAGGGCGCCGGGGAGCTGTTTTTT
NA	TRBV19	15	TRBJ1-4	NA	CASNTVGGIAEKLFF	TGTGCCAGTAACACAGTGGGGGGAATTGCGGAAAAACTGTTTTTT
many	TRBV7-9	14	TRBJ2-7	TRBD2	CASSGLAAVYEQYF	TGTGCCAGCAGCGGACTAGCGGCGGTCTACGAGCAGTACTTC
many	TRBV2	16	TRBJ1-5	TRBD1	CASSEARQGGFQPQHF	TGTGCCAGCAGTGAAGCGCGGCAGGGGGGTTTCCAGCCCCAGCATTTT
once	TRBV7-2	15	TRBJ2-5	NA	CASSPQSRGGETQCF	TGTGCCAGCAGCCCGCAGTCACGCGGCGGAGAGACCCAGTGCTTC
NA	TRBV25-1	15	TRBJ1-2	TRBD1	CAWREQDRGIYGYTF	TGTGCCTGGAGGGAACAGGACAGGGGAATCTATGGCTACACCTTC
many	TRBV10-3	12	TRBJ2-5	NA	CAISWELETQYF	TGTGCCATCAGTTGGGAGTTAGAGACCCAGTACTTC
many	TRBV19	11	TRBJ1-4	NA	CASSVVEKLFF	TGTGCCAGCTCCGTCGTCGAAAAACTGTTTTTT
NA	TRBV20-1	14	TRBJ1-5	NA	CSAASRGLNQPQHF	TGCAGTGCCGCGTCGAGAGGTTTGAATCAGCCCCAGCATTTT
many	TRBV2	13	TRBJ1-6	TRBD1	CASRSTGESPLHF	TGTGCCAGCAGATCAACAGGGGAATCACCCCTCCACTTT
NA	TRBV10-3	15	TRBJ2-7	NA	CATSQDPQTGYEQYF	TGTGCCACCAGCCAAGACCCCCAAACAGGATACGAGCAGTACTTC
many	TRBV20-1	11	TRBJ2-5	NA	CSGTDQETQYF	TGCAGTGGGACGGACCAAGAGACCCAGTACTTC
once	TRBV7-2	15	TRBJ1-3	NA	CASSFRLGSGNTIYF	TGTGCCAGCAGCTTTCGACTGGGTAGTGGAAACACCATATATTTT
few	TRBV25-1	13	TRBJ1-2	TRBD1	CASRPGQDYGYTF	TGTGCCAGCAGGCCGGGACAGGATTATGGCTACACCTTC
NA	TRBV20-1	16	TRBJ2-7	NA	CSARVPAGQTDYEQYF	TGCAGTGCTAGAGTCCCCGCGGGACAGACTGACTACGAGCAGTACTTC
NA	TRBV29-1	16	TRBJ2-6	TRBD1	CSVTGTAPFGANVLTF	TGCAGCGTGACAGGGACCGCCCCGTTCGGGGCCAACGTCCTGACTTTC
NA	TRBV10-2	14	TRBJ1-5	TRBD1	CASSRDTGGQPQHF	TGCGCCAGCAGTAGGGACACAGGGGGACAGCCCCAGCATTTT
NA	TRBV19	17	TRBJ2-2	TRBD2	CASSPGGVVRNTGELFF	TGTGCCAGTAGTCCTGGGGGGGTGGTCCGCAACACCGGGGAGCTGTTTTTT
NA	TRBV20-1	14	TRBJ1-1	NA	CSARVAGVTTEAFF	TGCAGTGCTAGGGTGGCAGGGGTTACCACTGAAGCTTTCTTT
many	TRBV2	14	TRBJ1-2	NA	CASSESTAGYGYTF	TGTGCCAGCAGTGAATCAACGGCAGGCTATGGCTACACCTTC
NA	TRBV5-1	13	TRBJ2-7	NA	CASSSRADVGLVF	TGCGCCAGCAGCTCTAGGGCCGACGTCGGACTGGTCTTC
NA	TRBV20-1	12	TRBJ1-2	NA	CSASDRNYGYTF	TGCAGTGCTTCTGATCGTAACTATGGCTACACCTTC
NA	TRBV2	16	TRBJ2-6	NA	CASSSEGGPGANVLTF	TGTGCCAGCAGCTCTGAAGGGGGACCTGGGGCCAACGTCCTGACTTTC
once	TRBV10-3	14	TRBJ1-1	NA	CAISEGGGYLEAFF	TGTGCCATCAGTGAGGGAGGAGGGTACTTGGAAGCTTTCTTT
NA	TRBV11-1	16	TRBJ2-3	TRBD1	CASSGTGEPWADTQYF	TGTGCCAGCTCCGGGACAGGGGAACCCTGGGCAGATACGCAGTATTTT
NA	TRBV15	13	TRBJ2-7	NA	CTTSREGAGTYYF	TGTACCACCAGCAGAGAAGGGGCAGGGACCTATTACTTC
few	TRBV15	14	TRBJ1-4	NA	CATSRLSTNEKLFF	TGTGCCACCAGCAGACTTTCAACTAATGAAAAACTGTTTTTT
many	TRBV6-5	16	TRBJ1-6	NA	CASSLGLGLGVSPLHF	TGTGCCAGCAGTTTAGGGTTGGGACTCGGGGTTTCACCCCTCCACTTT
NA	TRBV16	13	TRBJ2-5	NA	CASRETSEETQYF	TGTGCCAGCAGGGAAACTAGTGAAGAGACCCAGTACTTC
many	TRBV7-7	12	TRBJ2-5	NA	CASSPDTTAQYF	TGTGCTAGCAGCCCTGACACGACGGCCCAGTACTTC
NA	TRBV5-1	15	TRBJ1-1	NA	CASSLEYPRNTEAFF	TGCGCCAGCAGCTTAGAGTATCCAAGGAACACTGAAGCTTTCTTT
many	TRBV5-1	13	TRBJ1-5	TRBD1	CASSQDRDQPQHF	TGCGCCAGCAGCCAGGACAGGGACCAGCCCCAGCATTTT
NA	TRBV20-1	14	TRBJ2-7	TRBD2	CSASWGGRASEQYF	TGCAGTGCTAGTTGGGGCGGGAGGGCCTCTGAGCAGTACTTC
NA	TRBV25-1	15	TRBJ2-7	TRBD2	CASSEIGTSAYEQYF	TGTGCCAGCAGTGAAATCGGGACTAGCGCCTACGAGCAGTACTTC
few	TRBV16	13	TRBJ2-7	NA	CASSQWQVYEQYF	TGTGCCAGCAGCCAATGGCAGGTTTACGAGCAGTACTTC